The 27 T cell receptor beta chains given below trace back to one sample, sequenced in a study of T cell repertoires in cytomegalovirus infection. TCRdb recomputed calls from the reads with MiXCR, one row per CDR3 protein. This repertoire shows just under 550,000 distinct CDR3 sequences, about 26% found once; its top ten account for about 13%. Material: PBMCs. The receptors stem from a human donor in good health (CMV status not recorded). Some clones in this sample may be carry-over from other donors' samples.

J is TRBJ2-3 and V is TRBV11-3; no clear D gene. CDR1 and CDR2 (germline): SGHNT, YENEEA. There are 15 residues in the CDR3. V was cut by 6 bases and J by 1 base, with 14 bases left in between. The CDR3 coding sequence is TGTGCCAGCAGTCCAATGCCCTTCGGCACAGATACGCAGTATTTT. Translated, it gives CASSPMPFGTDTQYF.

This chain links TRBV18 with TRBJ2-1; D uncertain. There are 15 residues in the CDR3. The V end was cut by 0 bases, the J end by 0 bases, with 6 bases between. Germline-derived CDR1 and CDR2 are KGHSH and LQKENI. In DNA, the CDR3 is TGTGCCAGCTCACCACCGAGCCGCTCCTACAATGAGCAGTTCTTC. Its translation is CASSPPSRSYNEQFF. The full variable domain, with the rest looked up from reference TRBV18 and TRBJ2-1, is NAGVMQNPRHLVRRRGQEARLRCSPMKGHSHVYWYRQLPEEGLKFMVYLQKENIIDESGMPKERFSAEFPKEGPSILRIQQVVRGDSAAYFCASSPPSRSYNEQFFGPGTRLTVL.

In its sample, this clonotype was seen a few times. V and J are TRBV6-5 and TRBJ2-7, with D maybe TRBD2 (6 bases). CDR1 and CDR2 (germline): MNHEY, SVGAGI. The CDR3 contains 16 residues. V dropped 8 bases and J dropped 0 bases, with 20 bases sitting between them. This CDR3 reads CASSLGFGGSSYEQYF. The CDR3 DNA reads as TGTGCCAGCTCTTTGGGGTTTGGGGGGAGCTCCTACGAGCAGTACTTC.

The CDR3 is CASSPAGGGPGTQYF. The CDR3 coding sequence is TGTGCCAGCAGCCCGGCGGGAGGAGGGCCCGGTACGCAGTATTTT. The chain employs TRBV9 and TRBJ2-3, with 8 bases identical to TRBD2. The CDR3 consists of 15 residues. Germline CDR1 is SGDLS and CDR2 is YYNGEE. The trim removed 4 bases at V and 8 bases at J, leaving 12 bases unmatched.

At least ten counts were recorded for this clonotype. This chain's CDR3 is CASSQHPGDSYEQYF. CDR3 nucleotides: TGTGCCAGCAGCCAGCATCCCGGAGACTCCTACGAGCAGTACTTC. The chain couples TRBV7-3 to TRBJ2-7; unclear D gene. This CDR3 is built from 15 residues. V was clipped by 5 bases and J by 0 bases, with 14 bases between them. The V gene's germline CDR1 is SGHTA and CDR2 FQGTGA.

This clonotype was counted many times. In DNA, the CDR3 is TGTGCCAGCAGCTTAAGACAGGACACAGATACGCAGTATTTT. This gives the protein CASSLRQDTDTQYF. This chain joins TRBV7-3 and TRBJ2-3; the D gene is possibly TRBD1 (6 bases). Trimming cost V 1 base and J 2 bases, with 7 bases left between them. The CDR3 sequence is 14 residues long. CDR1 is SGHTA and CDR2 is FQGTGA in the germline V gene.

This clonotype was observed a few times. The J gene is TRBJ1-6, the V gene TRBV7-3, with TRBD1 as a possible D gene (5 bases). The CDR3 has 15 residues. V gave up 0 bases and J gave up 7 bases, with 10 bases separating them. Germline CDR1 and CDR2: SGHTA and FQGTGA. CDR3 DNA: TGTGCCAGCAGCTTAACTGAGACAGTAAATTCACCCCTCCACTTT. Translated: CASSLTETVNSPLHF.

This clonotype was found once. The rearrangement uses TRBV2 and TRBJ2-7, with D unresolved. Germline values: CDR1 SNHLY, CDR2 FYNNEI. V was shortened by 8 bases and J by 6 bases, with 11 bases between the two germline ends. This CDR3 has 11 residues. CDR3 in DNA: TGTGCCAGCCGATCGTATAGCGAGCAGTACGTC. Protein product: CASRSYSEQYV.

The chain carries TRBV20-1 and TRBJ2-3; 8 nucleotides agree with TRBD2. Per the germline V gene, CDR1 is DFQATT and CDR2 is SNEGSKA (reference sequence). V trimming: 0 bases; J trimming: 4 bases; junction bases outside the gene matches: 6. This CDR3 has 15 amino acids. Written as DNA, the CDR3 is TGCAGTGCTAGAGAATTAGCGGGGCGCCCAGATACGCAGTATTTT. Translating gives CSARELAGRPDTQYF.

The CDR3 bases are TGTGCCAGCAGCTTCACGTCTGGGGCGGGTGAGACCCAGTACTTC. This encodes CASSFTSGAGETQYF. The rearrangement uses TRBV7-9 and TRBJ2-5, with D perhaps matching TRBD1 or TRBD2 (5 bases each). Trimming removed 3 bases at V and 5 bases at J, with 16 bases between. The CDR3 consists of 15 residues. Germline V gives CDR1 SEHNR, CDR2 FQNEAQ (reference sequence). Full variable domain (outside the CDR3, taken from reference TRBV7-9 and TRBJ2-5): DTGVSQNPRHKITKRGQNVTFRCDPISEHNRLYWYRQTLGQGPEFLTYFQNEAQLEKSRLLSDRFSAERPKGSFSTLEIQRTEQGDSAMYLCASSFTSGAGETQYFGPGTRLLVL.

The DNA of the CDR3 is TGTGCCAGCAGACCTACTAGCGGGAGGGGTGAGCAGTTCTTC. Translating gives CASRPTSGRGEQFF. V usage is TRBV7-2 and J usage is TRBJ2-1, with 13 bases fitting TRBD2. CDR1 and CDR2 from the germline V gene are SGHTA and FQGNSA. The CDR3 loop spans 14 amino acids. Trimming removed 6 bases from V and 9 bases from J; junction bases left unmatched: 5.

V is TRBV10-2 and J is TRBJ1-5; the match to TRBD1 covers 9 bases. Germline V gene lookup returns CDR1 WSHSY and CDR2 SAAADI. The CDR3 has 15 amino acids. J lost 4 bases, V lost 5 bases, and 6 bases had no gene match. CDR3 nucleotide sequence: TGCGCCAGCAGTCAGACAGGGGGACGGAATCAGCCCCAGCATTTT. Translated, it gives CASSQTGGRNQPQHF.

Ten or more counts support this clonotype. V and J are TRBV7-8 and TRBJ2-1; 13 bases agree with TRBD2. The V gene's germline CDR1 is SGHVS and CDR2 FQNEAQ. V was clipped by 5 bases and J by 6 bases; unmatched bases: 7. The CDR3 has 16 amino acids. The DNA for the CDR3 is TGTGCCAGCAGCGGTACGGGACTAGCGGGATTCAATGAGCAGTTCTTC. The encoded protein is CASSGTGLAGFNEQFF.

This clonotype has a count of ten or more. The V call is TRBV7-2, the J call TRBJ1-2; D is unclear. The CDR3 totals 15 residues. The germline gives CDR1 SGHTA, CDR2 FQGNSA. Trimming cost V 0 bases and J 7 bases, with 15 bases left between them. The CDR3 sequence is CASSLALGEVGGYTF. CDR3 coding DNA: TGTGCCAGCAGCTTAGCGCTCGGGGAGGTGGGTGGCTACACCTTC.

This clonotype was picked up a small number of times. This chain uses TRBV7-9 with TRBJ1-2; TRBD1 aligns across 10 bases. Germline CDR1 and CDR2: SEHNR and FQNEAQ (reference sequence). The CDR3 length is 14 residues. Unmatched junction bases numbered 9, after V lost 6 bases and J lost 8 bases. CDR3 region: CASRLGTGEKGYTF. The DNA of the CDR3 is TGTGCCAGCAGGCTCGGGACAGGGGAGAAGGGCTACACCTTC.

The chain uses TRBV29-1 and TRBJ1-6, with 7 bases identical to TRBD1. CDR1 is SQVTM, CDR2 ANQGSEA, per germline. The CDR3 loop spans 13 amino acids. J lost 7 bases, V lost 6 bases, and 6 bases had no gene match. As DNA, the CDR3 is TGCAGCGTCTGGGACAGCCCGAATTCACCCCTCCACTTT. This sequence encodes CSVWDSPNSPLHF.

The chain links TRBV12-3 or TRBV12-4 to TRBJ2-1, with D perhaps TRBD1 (6 bases). V lost 4 bases, J lost 6 bases, and 19 bases lay in between. The CDR3 sequence is 16 residues long. CDR3 DNA sequence: TGTGCCAGCAGTTCCCCCGGGACCTTAGGGGGCAATGAGCAGTTCTTC. Residues: CASSSPGTLGGNEQFF.

The CDR3 spells CAGQAGLTDTQYF. CDR3 nucleotides: TGTGCCGGACAAGCGGGCCTCACAGATACGCAGTATTTT. V and J are TRBV2 and TRBJ2-3, with TRBD2 as a possible D gene (6 bases). Looked up from germline, CDR1 is SNHLY and CDR2 is FYNNEI. This CDR3 has 13 amino acids. The V end lost 11 bases, the J end lost 2 bases, and 14 bases lay between the germline ends.

Concerning this clonotype: Being one base from a much bigger clone, this may be a read error. The genes are TRBV2 and TRBJ2-5, with 8 bases fitting TRBD1. This CDR3 has 14 amino acids. Per germline, CDR1 SNHLY and CDR2 FYNNEI. The CDR3 loop is CACRAGQGVETQYF. The CDR3 nucleotides are TGTGCCTGCAGAGCTGGACAGGGCGTCGAGACCCAGTACTTC.

The chain's CDR3 is CAWGLAGNYNEQFF. The CDR3 DNA follows: TGTGCCTGGGGACTAGCGGGAAACTACAATGAGCAGTTCTTC. V gene TRBV30 combines with J gene TRBJ2-1; 12 positions match TRBD2. J gave up 3 bases and V 5 bases, and 2 bases lay outside the gene matches. The germline V gene has CDR1 GTSNPN and CDR2 SVGIG (reference sequence). There are 14 residues in the CDR3.

This clonotype came up many times. This chain joins TRBV7-2 and TRBJ1-5; 10 positions agree with TRBD1. The V and J ends lost 3 bases and 3 bases, in that order; junction bases with no gene match: 8. Germline V gene lookup returns CDR1 SGHTA and CDR2 FQGNSA. This CDR3 has 17 amino acids. The CDR3 is CASSFYPGTGANQPQHF. Written as DNA, the CDR3 is TGTGCCAGCAGCTTCTATCCCGGGACAGGGGCCAATCAGCCCCAGCATTTT. The full variable domain, in which reference TRBV7-2 and TRBJ1-5 provide the parts outside the CDR3, is GAGVSQSPSNKVTEKGKDVELRCDPISGHTALYWYRQSLGQGLEFLIYFQGNSAPDKSGLPSDRFSAERTGGSVSTLTIQRTQQEDSAVYLCASSFYPGTGANQPQHFGDGTRLSIL.

At least ten counts were recorded for this clonotype. V gene TRBV6-2 or TRBV6-3 combines with J gene TRBJ2-1; 14 positions match TRBD2. The junction had 12 bases not matched to a gene; V was cut back by 0 bases and J by 2 bases. This CDR3 region has 21 residues. Germline V CDR1 and CDR2: MNHEY, SVGEGT. Here the CDR3 DNA reads TGTGCCAGCAGTTACTCGAGGGGACTAGCGGGAGCCACACCCACCTACAATGAGCAGTTCTTC. Amino acid sequence: CASSYSRGLAGATPTYNEQFF.

Only a few counts were recorded for this clonotype. V is TRBV6-1 and J is TRBJ2-5, with D perhaps TRBD2 (6 bases). Deletions cut 10 bases from V and 5 bases from J, with 17 bases between. Germline CDR1 MNHNS, CDR2 SASEGT. The CDR3 contains 13 residues. DNA of the CDR3: TGTGCCACCAAAGGGGACTTGTACGAGACCCAGTACTTC. It translates to CATKGDLYETQYF.

The chain couples TRBV7-8 to TRBJ2-1; tentative D call: TRBD2 (6 bases). In germline, CDR1 is SGHVS, CDR2 FQNEAQ. The length of the CDR3 is 14 residues. Trimming pared 3 bases from V and 7 bases from J, leaving 13 bases between. The CDR3 region is CASSLAPRENEQFF. CDR3 nucleotide sequence: TGTGCCAGCAGCTTGGCCCCCCGGGAGAATGAGCAGTTCTTC.

This clonotype was recorded a few times. The genes are TRBV7-9 and TRBJ1-5, with 8 bases fitting TRBD1. The CDR3 is 16 residues long. CDR1 and CDR2 (germline): SEHNR, FQNEAQ (reference sequence). V was pared by 5 bases and J by 1 base, with 7 bases of the junction left unmatched. CDR3 in amino acids: CASSHDRGKSNQPQHF. Written as DNA, the CDR3 is TGTGCCAGCAGCCATGACAGGGGAAAGAGCAATCAGCCCCAGCATTTT.

The V gene is TRBV5-1, the J gene TRBJ1-3, with a tentative D call TRBD1 (5 bases). This CDR3 is 15 amino acids long. The germline V gene has CDR1 SGHRS and CDR2 YFSETQ. The ends were cut back, 3 bases at V and 0 bases at J, with 10 bases in the middle. In nucleotides, the CDR3 is TGCGCCAGCAGCTCGGGGGGGAACTCTGGAAACACCATATATTTT. Encoded protein: CASSSGGNSGNTIYF.

The rearrangement uses TRBV2 and TRBJ2-3, with 11 bases identical to TRBD2. V was pared by 8 bases and J by 6 bases, with 10 bases of the junction left unmatched. CDR3 length: 15 residues. The germline V gene has CDR1 SNHLY and CDR2 FYNNEI. CDR3 coding DNA: TGTGCCAGCGGAGGTCTAGCGGGAGGATACGATACGCAGTATTTT. Its translation: CASGGLAGGYDTQYF.